The 14 T cell receptor beta chains presented below share a single source sample, sequenced in a study of cytomegalovirus exposure and HLA in healthy donors. A multiplex PCR was run with 60 Vbeta primers and 13 Jbeta primers. The assay was immunoSEQ multiplex PCR, and TCRdb's table has in-frame clones only and misses some. The table includes tens of thousands of clones, roughly 67% detected once. The sample taken for sequencing was PBMCs. These receptors all stem from a man aged 40-49 years in good health and CMV-seropositive.

V usage is TRBV5-6 and J usage is TRBJ1-1; D possibly corresponds to TRBD1 (5 bases). The CDR3 loop spans 13 amino acids. Looked up from germline, CDR1 is SGHDT and CDR2 is YYEEEE. V shed 6 bases and J shed 1 base, with 10 bases lying between them. CDR3 DNA: TGTGCCAGCACCGCAGGGCCGAACACTGAAGCTTTCTTT. Residues: CASTAGPNTEAFF.

This clone was seen a handful of times. This chain connects TRBV7-2 to TRBJ2-3, with unresolved D. This CDR3 is 16 amino acids long. V shed 1 base and J shed 2 bases, with 13 bases lying between them. The germline V gene has CDR1 SGHTA and CDR2 FQGNSA. The CDR3 sequence is CASSLGLRGLTDTQYF. The CDR3, as DNA: TGTGCCAGCAGCTTAGGACTCCGAGGCCTCACAGATACGCAGTATTTT. The entire variable domain, with the rest obtained from reference TRBV7-2 and TRBJ2-3, is as follows: GAGVSQSPSNKVTEKGKDVELRCDPISGHTALYWYRQSLGQGLEFLIYFQGNSAPDKSGLPSDRFSAERTGGSVSTLTIQRTQQEDSAVYLCASSLGLRGLTDTQYFGPGTRLTVL.

This chain connects TRBV18 to TRBJ1-1; 7 bases agree with TRBD1. The CDR3 covers 14 residues. With V trimmed by 5 bases and J by 0 bases, 3 bases remained unmatched. CDR1 KGHSH and CDR2 LQKENI come from the germline V gene. The CDR3 protein is CASSMGQLNTEAFF. The CDR3 bases are TGTGCCAGCTCAATGGGACAGCTGAACACTGAAGCTTTCTTT.

This clone was picked up one time. The chain has TRBV7-2 and TRBJ2-7; TRBD2 agrees at 9 bases. The CDR3 length is 15 residues. Germline assignment: CDR1 SGHTA and CDR2 FQGNSA. The junction had 12 bases not matched to a gene; V was cut back by 6 bases and J by 6 bases. CDR3: CASSLTRGGSAEQYF. CDR3 sequence (DNA): TGTGCCAGCAGTTTAACGCGGGGGGGCTCCGCCGAGCAGTACTTC.

CDR3 coding DNA: TGTGCCAGCAGCGTGGGTGGGGGACAGGGAGGTGAAAAACTGTTTTTT. Amino acid sequence: CASSVGGGQGGEKLFF. The rearrangement uses TRBV9 and TRBJ1-4, with TRBD1 matching over 9 bases. This CDR3 is 16 amino acids long. V was pared by 2 bases and J by 7 bases, with 9 bases of the junction left unmatched. Germline CDR1 and CDR2: SGDLS and YYNGEE.

This sequence joins TRBV19 and TRBJ1-5, with D perhaps TRBD1 (5 bases). CDR3 length: 16 amino acids. Germline V gene data show CDR1 as LNHDA and CDR2 as SQIVND (reference sequence). Trimming took off 2 bases at V and 2 bases at J, with 13 bases between the two ends. Here the CDR3 reads CASSIRSGGGNQPQHF. The CDR3 DNA is TGTGCCAGTAGTATACGTTCCGGGGGGGGCAATCAGCCCCAGCATTTT.

This clone occurred many times. This chain links TRBV10-2 with TRBJ2-1, with a weak D call TRBD2 (5 bases). This CDR3 region has 17 residues. V lost 4 bases and J lost 1, with 17 bases in between. Germline CDR1 reads WSHSY; CDR2 reads SAAADI. The CDR3 sequence: CASSVTGVSWSYNEQFF. Here the CDR3 DNA reads TGCGCCAGCAGTGTCACCGGGGTTAGCTGGTCCTACAATGAGCAGTTCTTC.

This clone came up a few times. V usage is TRBV5-6 and J usage is TRBJ1-1; 8 positions agree with TRBD1. This CDR3 spans 14 amino acids. V dropped 2 bases and J dropped 4; count of bases not matched to a gene: 4. CDR1 and CDR2 (germline): SGHDT, YYEEEE. The CDR3 nucleotides read TGTGCCAGCAGCTTCAGGGGGCTTGGCACTGAAGCTTTCTTT. Encoded protein: CASSFRGLGTEAFF.

This chain links TRBV28 with TRBJ2-7; D possibly corresponds to TRBD2 (6 bases). This CDR3 has 15 amino acids. The V and J ends lost 4 bases and 3 bases respectively, with 16 bases between them. The germline V gene has CDR1 MDHEN and CDR2 SYDVKM. CDR3 sequence: CASSSFISGLYEQYF. The CDR3 nucleotides are TGTGCCAGCAGTTCGTTTATAAGCGGGCTCTACGAGCAGTACTTC.

To note about this clone: This CDR3 is missing its conserved last phenylalanine or tryptophan, likely due to a read error. V gene TRBV5-1 combines with J gene TRBJ1-1; D uncertain. Per germline, CDR1 SGHRS and CDR2 YFSETQ. CDR3 size: 14 residues. Deletions cut 0 bases from V and 5 bases from J, with 11 bases between. CDR3 in amino acids: CASSLDSPGTEAFL. In nucleotides, the CDR3 is TGCGCCAGCAGCTTGGACTCCCCGGGGACTGAAGCTTTCCTT.

J is TRBJ2-7 and V is TRBV19; D is uncertain. The CDR3 is 14 amino acids. Germline CDR1 is LNHDA and CDR2 is SQIVND (reference sequence). Between the trimmed V and J ends, which lost 5 bases and 3 bases, there was a span of 14 bases. DNA of the CDR3: TGTGCCAGTAGTCGAAGCCATACGGTCTACGAGCAGTACTTC. The encoded protein is CASSRSHTVYEQYF.

The genes are TRBV30 and TRBJ2-5, with TRBD2 identical over 11 bases. V was clipped by 4 bases and J by 7 bases; unmatched bases: 5. Germline V gene lookup returns CDR1 GTSNPN and CDR2 SVGIG (reference sequence). The CDR3 spans 13 residues. The CDR3 sequence is CAWKTSGGGTQYF. The CDR3 DNA follows: TGTGCCTGGAAAACTAGCGGGGGTGGGACCCAGTACTTC.

V and J are TRBV27 and TRBJ2-1; D not resolved. CDR3 length: 14 amino acids. From germline, CDR1 is MNHEY and CDR2 SMNVEV (reference sequence). Trimming removed 4 bases at V and 8 bases at J, with 15 bases between. The CDR3 DNA is TGTGCCAGCAGTTCCCCCCTCCACGGGTATGAGCAGTTCTTC. Protein product: CASSSPLHGYEQFF.

This chain links TRBV5-6 with TRBJ2-1, with TRBD2 identical over 10 bases. After removal of 0 bases from V and 8 bases from J, the junction contained 5 bases not matched to a gene. This CDR3 is 15 amino acids long. The germline gives CDR1 SGHDT, CDR2 YYEEEE. The CDR3 sequence is CASSLAVAGGYEQFF. The CDR3 DNA is TGTGCCAGCAGCTTGGCGGTAGCGGGAGGCTATGAGCAGTTCTTC.